The rows below give T cell receptor beta chains drawn from one sample of a study of blood T cell repertoires in COVID-19. TCRdb's table, derived via immunoSEQ multiplex PCR, lists solely in-frame clones and lacks some. This sample has a few hundred thousand clones, with around 90% found just once. Specimen: PBMCs or T cells enriched from blood (not recorded which). These receptors originate from a young woman with acute COVID-19. Both conserved end residues are part of each CDR3. A D gene is named only where the DNA matches it firmly. Clone sizes are given selectively: once, few, many, or a class where the clone is expanded.

abundance,j_gene,d_gene,v_gene,CDR3aa,CDR3nt
NA,TRBJ2-7,TRBD2,TRBV19,CASSIDPGTSTYEQYF,TGTGCCAGTAGTATAGACCCCGGGACTAGCACCTACGAGCAGTACTTC
few,TRBJ1-5,NA,TRBV30,CAWSKGQPQHF,TGTGCCTGGAGTAAGGGGCAGCCCCAGCATTTT
NA,TRBJ2-2,NA,TRBV27,CASSFISDPLATGELFF,TGTGCCAGCAGTTTCATATCGGATCCCTTAGCCACCGGGGAGCTGTTTTTT
NA,TRBJ1-2,NA,TRBV11-2,CASSSRGTMFYGYTF,TGTGCCAGCAGCTCCCGAGGGACAATGTTTTATGGCTACACCTTC
NA,TRBJ2-7,TRBD1,TRBV18,CASSPRTGDGYEQYF,TGTGCCAGCTCACCCCGGACAGGGGATGGCTACGAGCAGTACTTC
NA,TRBJ2-1,TRBD2,TRBV5-4,CASSLTLAGEQFF,TGTGCCAGCAGCTTGACTCTAGCGGGAGAGCAGTTCTTC
NA,TRBJ2-2,TRBD1,TRBV19,CASSIPPGGYDTGELFF,TGTGCCAGTAGTATTCCGCCAGGGGGCTACGACACCGGGGAGCTGTTTTTT
NA,TRBJ2-3,TRBD2,TRBV27,CASSFGGDTQYF,TGTGCCAGCAGTTTCGGGGGGGATACGCAGTATTTT
NA,TRBJ1-1,TRBD1,TRBV6-5,CASSRQGANTEAFF,TGTGCCAGCAGCCGTCAGGGGGCGAACACTGAAGCTTTCTTT
NA,TRBJ1-5,NA,TRBV27,CASSPPGQPQHF,TGTGCCAGCAGTCCTCCGGGTCAGCCCCAGCATTTT
NA,TRBJ1-1,NA,TRBV12-3/TRBV12-4,CASSSRVWTEAFF,TGTGCCAGCAGTTCCAGGGTCTGGACTGAAGCTTTCTTT
NA,TRBJ2-2,NA,TRBV9,CASSVVANTGELFF,TGTGCCAGCAGCGTCGTCGCGAACACCGGGGAGCTGTTTTTT
NA,TRBJ1-1,TRBD1,TRBV4-1,CASSLMTGSNTEAFF,TGCGCCAGCAGCCTAATGACAGGGAGTAACACTGAAGCTTTCTTT
NA,TRBJ1-2,NA,TRBV21-1,CATTVGTVYTF,TGTGCCACCACGGTGGGGACAGTCTACACCTTC
NA,TRBJ2-7,TRBD1,TRBV6-2/TRBV6-3,CASSYRQGAYEQYF,TGTGCCAGCAGTTACCGACAGGGGGCCTACGAGCAGTACTTC
NA,TRBJ2-3,NA,TRBV19,CASSWGADTQYF,TGTGCCAGTAGTTGGGGGGCAGATACGCAGTATTTT
NA,TRBJ2-5,NA,TRBV2,CASSEALWTDQETQYF,TGTGCCAGCAGTGAAGCGCTTTGGACAGACCAAGAGACCCAGTACTTC
NA,TRBJ2-3,TRBD2,TRBV11-2,CASSPTSGSDTQYF,TGTGCCAGCAGCCCAACTAGCGGGAGCGATACGCAGTATTTT
NA,TRBJ2-1,TRBD1,TRBV19,CASSSNRGPLYNEQFF,TGTGCCAGTAGTTCAAACAGGGGACCCCTTTACAATGAGCAGTTCTTC
NA,TRBJ2-1,NA,TRBV19,CASSIDARDSYNEQFF,TGTGCCAGTAGTATAGATGCGCGGGACTCCTACAATGAGCAGTTCTTC
NA,TRBJ1-2,NA,TRBV25-1,CASSDYDREFYGYTF,TGTGCCAGCAGTGATTACGACAGAGAGTTCTATGGCTACACCTTC
NA,TRBJ2-1,TRBD2,TRBV27,CASSGTSGSYNEQFF,TGTGCCAGCAGTGGAACTAGCGGGAGCTACAATGAGCAGTTCTTC
NA,TRBJ2-7,NA,TRBV6-5,CASSYTGNHNSEQYF,TGTGCCAGCAGTTATACGGGGAACCACAACAGCGAGCAGTACTTC
once,TRBJ1-2,TRBD1,TRBV19,CASSGPQGVYGYTF,TGTGCCAGTAGTGGCCCCCAGGGGGTCTATGGCTACACCTTC
few,TRBJ1-4,NA,TRBV4-3,CASSQDPQGSNEKLFF,TGCGCCAGCAGCCAAGATCCCCAGGGATCTAATGAAAAACTGTTTTTT
NA,TRBJ2-3,NA,TRBV28,CASSLWQASGGGDTQYF,TGTGCCAGCAGTTTATGGCAGGCTAGCGGAGGGGGAGATACGCAGTATTTT
NA,TRBJ1-5,NA,TRBV5-5,CASSLSTVIPGPQHF,TGTGCCAGCAGCTTGTCCACGGTCATTCCGGGGCCCCAGCATTTT
NA,TRBJ2-4,NA,TRBV19,CASSIVGGGKNIQYF,TGTGCCAGTAGTATAGTGGGGGGAGGCAAAAACATTCAGTACTTC
NA,TRBJ1-4,TRBD1,TRBV19,CASSTERQGHEKLFF,TGTGCCAGTAGTACCGAACGACAGGGTCATGAAAAACTGTTTTTT
NA,TRBJ2-1,TRBD2,TRBV9,CASSVARTSGSYNEQFF,TGTGCCAGCAGCGTAGCTCGGACTAGCGGGAGTTACAATGAGCAGTTCTTC
few,TRBJ2-3,TRBD2,TRBV3-1/TRBV3-2,CASSQARTSADTQYF,TGTGCCAGCAGCCAGGCCCGGACTAGTGCAGATACGCAGTATTTT
NA,TRBJ2-5,NA,TRBV19,CASSIPGGLETQYF,TGTGCCAGTAGTATACCGGGCGGGCTGGAGACCCAGTACTTC
NA,TRBJ1-6,TRBD1,TRBV19,CASSIIGTDNSPLHF,TGTGCCAGTAGTATTATCGGGACAGATAATTCACCCCTCCACTTT
once,TRBJ2-2,NA,TRBV11-3,CASSLVGGELFF,TGTGCCAGCAGCTTAGTCGGCGGGGAGCTGTTTTTT
NA,TRBJ1-3,TRBD1,TRBV7-9,CASSRGQGLSGNTIYF,TGTGCCAGCAGCCGAGGACAGGGTCTCTCTGGAAACACCATATATTTT
NA,TRBJ2-2,TRBD1,TRBV2,CASGGDRVSSGELFF,TGTGCCAGCGGTGGCGACAGGGTGTCTTCCGGGGAGCTGTTTTTT
NA,TRBJ2-2,NA,TRBV6-5,CASSSHWQGKVGELFF,TGTGCCAGCAGTTCCCATTGGCAGGGGAAGGTCGGGGAGCTGTTTTTT